Sequencing of this TCR beta chain was carried out in a study of identical twins. Study-level results: Zero-insertion analyses could be partly confounded by invariant MAIT and iNKT cells. Sequences that were out-of-frame, alpha and twin-shared displayed an excess of low generation probability.

V lost 8 bases and J lost 1; bases outside the gene matches: 5. Germline assignment: CDR1 LNHDA and CDR2 SQIVND (reference sequence). CDR3 size: 14 residues. Points on this clonotype: As yet, its antigen is unknown.

TCRdb redid the calling of the 5' RACE reads with MiXCR, one entry per CDR3 protein. The sample gives more than 1.5 million distinct CDR3 sequences, around a third of which show up once; approximately 0.29% is in the top ten. Sequencing used cord blood. The genes are TRBV19 and TRBJ1-1; 9 bases align to TRBD1. The source of this sequence is a newborn girl in good health. CDR3 loop: CASLWTGENTEAFF. The CDR3, as DNA: TGTGCCAGTCTCTGGACAGGGGAGAACACTGAAGCTTTCTTT.